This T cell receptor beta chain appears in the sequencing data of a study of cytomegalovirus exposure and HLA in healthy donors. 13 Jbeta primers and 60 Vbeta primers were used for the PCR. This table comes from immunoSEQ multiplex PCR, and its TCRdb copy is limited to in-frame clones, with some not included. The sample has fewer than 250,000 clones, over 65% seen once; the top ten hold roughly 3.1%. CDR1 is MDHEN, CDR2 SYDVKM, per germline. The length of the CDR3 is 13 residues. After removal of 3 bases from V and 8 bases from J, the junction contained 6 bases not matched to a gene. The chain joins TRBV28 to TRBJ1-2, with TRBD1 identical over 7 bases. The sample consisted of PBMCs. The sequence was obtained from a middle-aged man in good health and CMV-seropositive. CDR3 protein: CASSLAGGLGYTF. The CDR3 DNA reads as TGTGCCAGCAGTTTGGCAGGGGGGTTGGGCTACACCTTC.